These 14 T cell receptor beta chains were all obtained from the same sample, sequenced in a study of cytomegalovirus exposure and HLA in healthy donors. Only in-frame clones appear in the TCRdb table, and some are missing; sequencing was by immunoSEQ multiplex PCR. The repertoire holds 220,000 or so clones, about 93% seen once, with approximately 0.99% in the top ten. What was sequenced was PBMCs. These receptors originate from a woman in her late teens or twenties in good health and CMV-seronegative.

This rearrangement joins TRBV27 to TRBJ1-2; 8 nucleotides align to TRBD1. There are 14 residues in the CDR3. V shed 7 bases and J 4 bases; nucleotides not matched to a gene: 8. Germline CDR1 is MNHEY and CDR2 is SMNVEV (reference sequence). CDR3 sequence reads: CASTGRGLGYGYTF. In DNA form, the CDR3 reads TGTGCCAGCACGGGCAGGGGGCTGGGCTATGGCTACACCTTC.

The chain carries TRBV7-8 and TRBJ2-1; 9 bases agree with TRBD2. The V segment lost 5 bases and the J segment 6 bases; nucleotides outside the gene matches: 8. Germline V gene sequence: CDR1 SGHVS, CDR2 FQNEAQ. CDR3 length equals 15 residues. CDR3 sequence (DNA): TGTGCCAGCAGCGCTAGCGGGAAGAGCCTCAATGAGCAGTTCTTC. As protein: CASSASGKSLNEQFF.

The chain has TRBV5-1 and TRBJ2-3, with 9 nucleotides matching TRBD2. The length of the CDR3 is 15 residues. J was trimmed by 2 bases and V by 4 bases; bases with no gene match: 5. Germline V gene lookup returns CDR1 SGHRS and CDR2 YFSETQ. Here the CDR3 DNA reads TGCGCCAGCAGCGTGGTGGGACTAGCCACAGATACGCAGTATTTT. Protein sequence: CASSVVGLATDTQYF.

The V call is TRBV5-8, the J call TRBJ1-5; D is uncertain. Germline V gives CDR1 SGHTS, CDR2 YDEGEE. The V and J ends lost 0 bases and 1 base respectively, with 8 bases between them. This CDR3 contains 15 residues. In DNA, the CDR3 is TGTGCCAGCAGCTTGGCGGGCGGGAGCAATCAGCCCCAGCATTTT. Its protein is CASSLAGGSNQPQHF.

The chain combines TRBV6-5 with TRBJ2-1; possible D gene TRBD2, 5 bases. Germline lookup yields CDR1 MNHEY and CDR2 SVGAGI. Trimming cost V 6 bases and J 7 bases, with 13 bases left between them. This CDR3 contains 13 residues. CDR3 protein: CASSGVALNEQFF. The CDR3 DNA reads as TGTGCCAGCAGCGGGGTAGCGCTTAATGAGCAGTTCTTC.

The chain is built from TRBV27 and TRBJ1-1, with 7 bases fitting TRBD1. The length of the CDR3 is 15 residues. V shed 5 bases, J shed 1 base, and the junction held 7 bases outside the gene matches. Germline CDR1 and CDR2: MNHEY and SMNVEV (reference sequence). The CDR3 loop reads CASSNSGQSNTEAFF. CDR3 sequence (DNA): TGTGCCAGCAGTAACTCGGGACAGTCGAACACTGAAGCTTTCTTT.

The genes are TRBV7-3 and TRBJ2-1; 7 bases map to TRBD2. Germline CDR1 reads SGHTA; CDR2 reads FQGTGA. The CDR3 runs 16 residues. The V and J ends lost 5 bases and 2 bases, in that order; junction bases with no gene match: 9. CDR3 loop: CASSPIAGGPYNEQFF. The CDR3 nucleotides are TGTGCCAGCAGCCCAATAGCGGGTGGGCCCTACAATGAGCAGTTCTTC. Full variable domain (outside the CDR3, taken from reference TRBV7-3 and TRBJ2-1): GAGVSQTPSNKVTEKGKYVELRCDPISGHTALYWYRQSLGQGPEFLIYFQGTGAADDSGLPNDRFFAVRPEGSVSTLKIQRTERGDSAVYLCASSPIAGGPYNEQFFGPGTRLTVL.

V usage is TRBV6-6 and J usage is TRBJ2-7; a weak D match, TRBD2 (5 bases). With 2 bases removed from V and 3 bases from J, the gap between germline ends came to 11 bases. The CDR3 has 14 amino acids. CDR1 and CDR2 from the germline V gene are MNHNY and SVGAGI (reference sequence). CDR3 region: CASSYRGDGYEQYF. CDR3 DNA: TGTGCCAGCAGTTACCGGGGAGATGGCTACGAGCAGTACTTC.

Only one count was recorded for this clone. The chain's CDR3 is CASSSRQGSSAEQYF. CDR3 nucleotides: TGCGCCAGCAGCTCCAGACAGGGGAGCTCGGCCGAGCAGTACTTC. The gene calls are TRBV5-1 and TRBJ2-7; 8 nucleotides agree with TRBD1. V gave up 3 bases and J gave up 6 bases; unmatched junction bases: 11. This CDR3 region has 15 residues. Germline CDR1 and CDR2: SGHRS and YFSETQ.

This clone has just one count. The CDR3 DNA reads TGTGCCAGCAGCTTATCGCGACAGCACTATGGCTACACCTTC. Its protein product is CASSLSRQHYGYTF. The chain links TRBV7-9 to TRBJ1-2, with D tentatively TRBD1 (5 bases). The germline CDR1 and CDR2 sequences are SEHNR and FQNEAQ (reference sequence). The CDR3 consists of 14 residues. Deletions cut 2 bases from V and 3 bases from J, with 10 bases between.

V is TRBV5-1 and J is TRBJ2-1; D may be TRBD2 (6 bases). V was clipped by 4 bases and J by 1 base, with 12 bases between them. This CDR3 has 15 residues. Per germline, CDR1 SGHRS and CDR2 YFSETQ. The CDR3 here is CASSPSGPSYNEQFF. The CDR3 bases are TGCGCCAGCAGCCCGAGCGGGCCTTCCTACAATGAGCAGTTCTTC.

The chain employs TRBV7-2 and TRBJ2-1, with a weak D call TRBD2 (7 bases). The germline V and J ends were trimmed by 1 base and 13 bases, with 20 bases remaining between them. Germline loops: CDR1 SGHTA, CDR2 FQGNSA. This CDR3 has 15 residues. The CDR3: CASSLVGGATPTQFF. CDR3 nucleotide sequence: TGTGCCAGCAGCTTAGTTGGGGGGGCCACCCCGACTCAGTTCTTC.

The V gene is TRBV6-5, the J gene TRBJ2-1, with 10 bases aligning to TRBD2. With V trimmed by 2 bases and J by 8 bases, 9 bases remained unmatched. The CDR3 totals 16 residues. Germline CDR1 and CDR2: MNHEY and SVGAGI. The chain's CDR3 is CASSYLSSGRAHEQFF. For the CDR3, the DNA is TGTGCCAGCAGTTACCTCTCCAGCGGGAGGGCCCATGAGCAGTTCTTC.

In DNA, the CDR3 is TGTGCCAGCAGCCAAATACAGGGGGCGGGTAACTATGGCTACACCTTC. Its translation: CASSQIQGAGNYGYTF. This rearrangement joins TRBV13 to TRBJ1-2, with 9 positions matching TRBD1. The germline V gene has CDR1 PRHDT and CDR2 FYEKMQ (reference sequence). The junction had 8 bases not matched to a gene; V was cut back by 5 bases and J by 1 base. The CDR3 has 16 amino acids.